This entry describes one T cell receptor (beta chain). What it binds is not known. This entry is derived from a study of blood T cells in healthy people across ages. Trimming shortened V by 1 base and J by 0 bases, and 9 bases separated the two germline ends. CDR3 length: 14 amino acids. Germline CDR1 reads GTSNPN; CDR2 reads SVGIG (reference sequence). A second PCR of 7 to 11 cycles used a sample-barcoded 5' primer and a J-beta primer mix. In TCRdb, the 5' RACE reads were re-called with MiXCR into one record per CDR3 protein. Seen here are 550,000 to 750,000 distinct CDR3 sequences, about 21% observed once, and the top ten hold roughly 3.6%. Findings and caveats of the study: Strong correlation was found linking TCR beta diversity to naive T cell percentage.

The chain recombines TRBV30 with TRBJ1-1; a weak D match, TRBD1 (5 bases). This receptor was obtained from a man aged 70-80 years in good health. The sequenced sample was blood. CDR3 sequence: CAWSEGLLNTEAFF. The CDR3 bases are TGTGCCTGGAGTGAGGGACTCTTGAACACTGAAGCTTTCTTT.